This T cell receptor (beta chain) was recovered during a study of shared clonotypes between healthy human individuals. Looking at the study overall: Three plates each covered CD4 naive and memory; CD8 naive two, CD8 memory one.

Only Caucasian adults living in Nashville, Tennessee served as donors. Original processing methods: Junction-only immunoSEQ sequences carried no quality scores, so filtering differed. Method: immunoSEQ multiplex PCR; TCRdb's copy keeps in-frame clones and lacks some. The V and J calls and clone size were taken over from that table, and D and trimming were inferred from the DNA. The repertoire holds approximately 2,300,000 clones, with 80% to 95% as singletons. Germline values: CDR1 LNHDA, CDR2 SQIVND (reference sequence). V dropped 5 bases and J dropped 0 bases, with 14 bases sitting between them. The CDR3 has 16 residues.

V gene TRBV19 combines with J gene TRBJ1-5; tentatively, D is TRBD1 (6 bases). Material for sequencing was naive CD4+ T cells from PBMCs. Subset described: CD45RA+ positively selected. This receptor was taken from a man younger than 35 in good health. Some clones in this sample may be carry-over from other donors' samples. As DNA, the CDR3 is TGTGCCAGTAGTGTACAGGGTAAGGATAGCAATCAGCCCCAGCATTTT. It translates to CASSVQGKDSNQPQHF.